This T cell receptor beta chain emerged from a study of blood T cell repertoires in COVID-19. Measured with immunoSEQ multiplex PCR; TCRdb has only the in-frame clones, and not every one. The sample has 160,000 or so clones, about 85% seen once; the top ten hold around 1.1%. The germline gives CDR1 LNHNV, CDR2 YYDKDF (reference sequence). With V trimmed by 1 base and J by 5 bases, 11 bases remained unmatched. The CDR3 runs to 17 residues. V and J are TRBV15 and TRBJ2-5; 9 bases match TRBD1. The source material was peripheral blood. This sequence was found in a man aged 35-49 years with acute or convalescent COVID-19. CDR3 in DNA: TGTGCCACCAGCAGAGTCTACAGGGGGCAAAGATATGAGACCCAGTACTTC. As protein: CATSRVYRGQRYETQYF.